This record concerns one TCR beta chain sequence. Antigen unknown. The data derive from a study of fetal regulatory T cell absence and autoimmunity. The study, taken as a whole, reports: Compared with cord blood, pancreas showed oligoclonal TCR enrichment, some clones over 85-fold.

The CDR3 contains 13 residues. Germline V gene lookup returns CDR1 MNHEY and CDR2 SVGAGI. V lost 0 bases to trimming and J lost 7 bases, with 6 bases between them. Measured with immunoSEQ multiplex PCR; TCRdb has only the in-frame clones, and not every one. Found here are 95,000 or so clones, 55% to 75% of them singletons; the top ten hold roughly 2%. The chain employs TRBV6-5 and TRBJ2-2; D remains ambiguous. The sequence came from a male donor with IPEX syndrome. Source material: pancreas tissue. In nucleotides, the CDR3 is TGTGCCAGCAGTTACTCCCACGGCGGGGAGCTGTTTTTT. Its protein product is CASSYSHGGELFF.